This T cell receptor (beta chain) was documented in a study of CD8+ T cells in alopecia areata (dated by TCRdb to 2016 to 2019). Describing the broader study: Treated patients were enrolled in an open-label pilot trial of oral tofacitinib at 5 to 10 mg twice daily for moderate-to-severe alopecia areata. Tofacitinib was administered for 6 to 18 months, and 6 months of follow-up off drug were then conducted to assess delayed response and recurrence. The SALT score, which quantifies the percentage of affected scalp surface area, was used to measure disease severity in treated patients. In both human patients and the C3H/HeJ mouse model, the study applied high-throughput TCRbeta sequencing to look at T cell clonal expansion in alopecia areata. On the human side, TCRbeta sequencing was run on scalp tissue and on sorted CD4+ and CD8+ peripheral blood T cells from healthy controls and from alopecia areata patients with either patchy or totalis/universalis disease. Tofacitinib-treated patients had biopsies at baseline and at 4 and 24 weeks of treatment, with a later scalp biopsy in several patients. Clonality in the scalp was compared among normal scalp (n=4), patchy alopecia areata scalp (n=8), and alopecia totalis/universalis scalp (n=8). RNA was obtained with the PAXgene miRNA kit for fixed scalp, the miRNeasy kit for PBMCs, and the RNeasy kit for mouse skin. TCRbeta CDR3 regions were amplified by immunoSEQ multiplex PCR using 35 Vbeta forward and 13 Jbeta reverse primers.

Study-wide conclusions, independent of this receptor: Scalp TCR repertoire analysis is complicated because resident alphabeta T cells in normal human skin are also sequenced, whereas mouse skin is dominated by gammadelta T cells. Scalp clonality and the number of expanded CD8+ clones among the top 100 scalp clones were significantly decreased by tofacitinib. Shared TCR sequences between patients were less evident than in mice, which may be partly attributable to HLA diversity in the patient population. Compared with normal scalp, lesional scalp, particularly in alopecia totalis/universalis, had higher clonality and more expanded CD8+ clones, which suggests antigenic drive. Because the treated cohort was small and included a single nonresponder, larger studies are needed to assess links between baseline CD8+ expansion and response. Many expanded lesional clones persisted in scalp and blood during tofacitinib treatment, which may partly explain relapse after stopping treatment.

Turning to this clone: It lacks a known antigen. Base qualities are not at hand, and no much larger clone is one base apart.

The receptor library was made with the immunoSEQ multiplex PCR assay. RNA was extracted from all samples and reverse transcribed into cDNA, which served as template for TCR sequencing. First-strand cDNA was synthesized using SuperScript III with a 2:1 mix of oligo-dT and random hexamers. A synthetic immune receptor repertoire was used to assess amplification bias, and residual bias was removed computationally. In the original analysis: After raw reads were preprocessed to remove errors, the CDR3 was defined following IMGT conventions as running from the conserved cysteine to phenylalanine. Clonality was computed by normalizing Shannon entropy by log2 of the number of productive unique TCRs and subtracting the result from 1. Whether each scalp clone was CD4 or CD8 was inferred by checking scalp TCRbeta sequences against the CD4 and CD8 repertoires from sorted blood. Held by TCRdb, this immuneACCESS table contains in-frame sequences only and omits some clones. Under half of the omission traces to an unresolved V gene where checked; the cause of the rest is unknown. V and J calls and clone size are copied from that table; D and trimming were computed from the DNA. For this sample the table gives 200,000 to 250,000 clones, of which more than 55% were detected only once. The ten top clones hold 1.2% of the sample.

The sample's treatment or condition label, decoded: oral pan-JAK inhibitor, 5-10 mg twice daily. From alopecia areata patients, peripheral blood was collected along with lesional scalp punch biopsies. PBMCs were isolated by density centrifugation and stained for CD3, CD4 and CD8, and CD4+ and CD8+ T cells were sorted on a FACSAria. CDR1 SGHDT and CDR2 YYEEEE are derived from the germline V gene. The trim is 0 bases for V and 3 bases for J, with a gap of 9 bases between the germline ends. Reading from cysteine to phenylalanine, the CDR3 counts 14 amino acids. Just CDR3 DNA is preserved here, 42 bases in frame from base 1.

The sequence came from a human donor with alopecia areata. The specimen comprised CD4+ T cells sorted from blood, sampled between weeks 44 and 45, from a patient treated with tofacitinib. In this chain, TRBV5-6 is recombined with TRBJ2-5; confidence is insufficient to name the D gene. The CDR3 has the sequence CASSLGRAKETQYF. The nucleotide sequence is given as TGTGCCAGCAGCTTGGGTCGAGCCAAAGAGACCCAGTACTTC.